The 10 T cell receptor beta chains presented below share a single source sample, sequenced in a study of T-cell memory formation after mild COVID-19. In TCRdb, the 5' RACE reads were re-called with MiXCR into one record per CDR3 protein. The sample includes some 330,000 distinct CDR3 sequences, around 21% of them seen just once. Material: PBMCs or a T cell subset sorted from them (not recorded which). These receptors were collected from an adult woman who had mild COVID-19 (a few samples of this study predate the infection). Cell type and time point are not known.

The gene calls are TRBV3-1 and TRBJ2-2, with D possibly being TRBD1 or TRBD2 (5 bases each). CDR3 size: 15 residues. Germline lookup yields CDR1 LGHDT and CDR2 YNNKEL (reference sequence). Trimming pared 1 base from V and 2 bases from J, leaving 8 bases between. The chain's CDR3 is CASSQGGINTGELFF. The CDR3, as DNA: TGTGCCAGCAGCCAAGGGGGGATCAACACCGGGGAGCTGTTTTTT. The full variable domain, its missing parts supplied by reference TRBV3-1 and TRBJ2-2, is DTAVSQTPKYLVTQMGNDKSIKCEQNLGHDTMYWYKQDSKKFLKIMFSYNNKELIINETVPNRFSPKSPDKAHLNLHINSLELGDSAVYFCASSQGGINTGELFFGEGSRLTVL.

V and J are TRBV12-3 or TRBV12-4 and TRBJ2-6, with D maybe TRBD1 (6 bases). The CDR3 is 17 residues long. The germline V and J ends were trimmed by 8 bases and 0 bases, with 17 bases remaining between them. CDR3 coding DNA: TGTGCCAGCGTGAACAGGGTCGTCAGCTCTGGGGCCAACGTCCTGACTTTC. It encodes CASVNRVVSSGANVLTF.

The chain carries TRBV25-1 and TRBJ2-5; possibly TRBD2 for D (5 bases). Trimming left V 4 bases short and J 3 bases short, with 12 bases between. Germline loops: CDR1 MGHDK, CDR2 SYGVNS. CDR3 size: 14 residues. The CDR3 loop is CASSGTQPEETQYF. For the CDR3, the DNA is TGTGCCAGCAGTGGGACTCAGCCTGAAGAGACCCAGTACTTC.

V and J are TRBV7-9 and TRBJ2-3; D gene unclear. Trimming took 0 bases from V and 2 from J, leaving 12 bases between them. The CDR3 loop spans 16 amino acids. Germline V gene data show CDR1 as SEHNR and CDR2 as FQNEAQ (reference sequence). CDR3 protein: CASSLAFAVPTDTQYF. The CDR3 DNA sequence: TGTGCCAGCAGCTTAGCGTTTGCGGTTCCCACAGATACGCAGTATTTT. Full variable domain (missing parts from reference TRBV7-9 and TRBJ2-3): DTGVSQNPRHKITKRGQNVTFRCDPISEHNRLYWYRQTLGQGPEFLTYFQNEAQLEKSRLLSDRFSAERPKGSFSTLEIQRTEQGDSAMYLCASSLAFAVPTDTQYFGPGTRLTVL.

The table lists this clonotype with a count of one. This sequence joins TRBV5-1 and TRBJ1-1; D may be TRBD1 (5 bases). With 3 bases removed from V and 9 bases from J, the gap between germline ends came to 15 bases. Germline-derived CDR1 and CDR2 are SGHRS and YFSETQ. The CDR3 covers 13 residues. CDR3 in amino acids: CASSSDTSHKAFF. The CDR3 DNA reads as TGCGCCAGCAGCTCGGACACGTCCCACAAAGCTTTCTTT.

The CDR3 region is CATSDPSGRVNTGELFF. CDR3 sequence (DNA): TGTGCCACCAGTGACCCTAGCGGGAGGGTCAACACCGGGGAGCTGTTTTTT. This chain connects TRBV24-1 to TRBJ2-2, with 12 bases that match TRBD2. V was clipped by 4 bases and J by 2 bases; unmatched bases: 4. The length of the CDR3 is 17 residues. Germline V gene lookup returns CDR1 KGHDR and CDR2 SFDVKD.

This clonotype was counted many times. The rearrangement links TRBV12-3 or TRBV12-4 to TRBJ2-2; no definite D call. V was pared by 5 bases and J by 4 bases, with 11 bases between. This CDR3 comprises 14 residues. Here the CDR3 reads CASSPLRSTGELFF. The CDR3 region has the DNA TGTGCCAGCAGTCCTTTAAGGAGCACCGGGGAGCTGTTTTTT.

This clonotype was counted only a few times. The chain uses TRBV21-1 and TRBJ1-5; the table's D call of TRBD1 was not tested on the DNA. TRBV21-1 corresponds to a pseudogene. The CDR3 is 15 residues long. CDR3 protein: CASSERQGKNQPQHF. The CDR3 DNA sequence: TGTGCCAGCAGCGAGAGACAGGGGAAGAATCAGCCCCAGCATTTT.

In its sample, this clonotype was seen a few times. The chain couples TRBV4-3 to TRBJ1-1; 7 positions match TRBD1. CDR3 length: 15 amino acids. V trimming: 0 bases; J trimming: 0 bases; junction bases outside the gene matches: 1. Germline CDR1 and CDR2: LGHNA and YSLEER. The CDR3 coding sequence is TGCGCCAGCAGCCAAGAGACAGGGATGAACACTGAAGCTTTCTTT. Amino acid sequence: CASSQETGMNTEAFF.

The V and J genes are TRBV28 and TRBJ2-4; 8 bases map to TRBD2. The ends lost 3 bases at V and 4 bases at J; junction bases unmatched: 11. There are 17 residues in the CDR3. Germline assignment: CDR1 MDHEN and CDR2 SYDVKM. CDR3 amino acids: CASSFLRTQREKNIQYF. CDR3 bases: TGTGCCAGCAGTTTCCTAAGAACCCAGCGGGAGAAAAACATTCAGTACTTC.